A selection of T cell receptor beta chains follows, all from one sample in a study of beta chain features in type 1 diabetes. Method: immunoSEQ multiplex PCR; TCRdb's copy keeps in-frame clones and lacks some. The profile shows 970,000 or so clones, roughly a sixth of them singletons. Sequencing was carried out using naive CD4+ T cells from blood. The origin of the receptors is a woman aged 18-35 years in good health. The CDR3 runs from the conserved cysteine through the conserved F or W. Size is omitted from some rows. Given values are once, few, many or a class for expanded clones.

V gene	clone size	CDR3 protein
TRBV19	.	CASSMVVNSNQPQHF
TRBV4-2	.	CASSQERGLWHEQFF
TRBV7-2	few	CASSLVNLGTEAFF
TRBV7-2	few	CASSLVWRPGKEQYF
TRBV11-3	.	CASSFGTGYNEQFF
TRBV9	once	CGSSPLTVNTGELFF
TRBV6-5	.	CASRSRLTGYGYTF
TRBV6-6	once	CASSSRTSGENEQFF
TRBV28	.	CASSLLAGAIIYEQYF
TRBV5-1	.	CASSLALAGVYEQYF
TRBV29-1	.	CSVDLDKIIPNTQYF
TRBV5-6	.	CASSVKITGPYGSSNEQFF
TRBV7-2	few	CASSLGTALYNEQFF
TRBV7-2	.	CASRKAGTGGSGYTF
TRBV7-2	.	CASSPGEARQPQHF
TRBV27	.	CASSPDPGRQVNQPQHF